This paragraph covers one T cell receptor beta chain sequence. This clone's antigen is unknown. Per-nucleotide qualities are absent, and no much larger clonotype sits a single base away. Peripheral blood CD8+ and CD4+ T cells from healthy donors, Susac syndrome patients and multiple sclerosis patients were profiled using high-throughput TCR beta sequencing. Multiple sclerosis controls were treatment-naive patients with stable or active relapsing-remitting disease fulfilling revised McDonald criteria. CD8+ TEMRA cells were enriched by FACS, while bulk CD8+ and CD4+ T cells were purified by magnetic negative isolation. Blood was drawn into EDTA tubes, processed within 24 hours, and PBMCs were isolated by density gradient centrifugation. PBMCs destined for TCR sequencing were cryopreserved in liquid nitrogen and later thawed in a 37 °C water bath. A purity of at least 90% was achieved for sorted or isolated CD4+, CD8+ and CD8+ TEMRA cells.

RNA was extracted using the RNeasy kit, and roughly 0.45 to 1 ug of the RNA was reverse transcribed with random hexamers. The immunoSEQ multiplex PCR assay, which covers 54 Vbeta and 13 Jbeta segments, was used to amplify TCR beta CDR3 regions. To correct PCR amplification bias, a synthetic template baseline was used for both primer optimization and computational correction. The original pipeline was this. Reads were annotated to V, D and J genes per IMGT and analyzed with immunoSEQ Analyzer, keeping only productive sequences. To calculate clonality, Shannon entropy was normalized by log2 of the number of productive unique sequences and then subtracted from one. For each patient and control, public and private clones were evaluated among the 100 most prevalent clones. Clones were defined as Susac-specific when absent from the healthy and MS cohorts, from fewer than 1,200 published viral clones and from other ImmuneACCESS disease sequences. TCRdb trimmed the raw reads at Q25, called clones with MiXCR and kept productive beta chains. Under each unique CDR3 protein, matching rows form one entry showing the most common genes and DNA. Here the V and J calls rest on TCRdb's processing, not on the authors' analysis. The table for this sample lists about 200,000 distinct CDR3 sequences; roughly 96% of them were counted only once. The ten largest make up just under 0.095% of the sample.

This specimen belongs to a study of CD8 T cells in Susac syndrome (dated by TCRdb to 2018 to 2020). At the level of the whole study: Whether CD8+ T cell activation and differentiation in Susac syndrome was antigen driven was tested using repertoire sequencing.

The paper's findings and limits, for the study overall: The TCR sequencing and HLA analysis was acknowledged to have included a relatively small number of individuals.

The CDR3 covers 14 residues, taking in both the cysteine and the phenylalanine. The CDR3 DNA has 42 bases and is translated from base 1. V gives up 8 bases and J gives up 5 bases, and the segment between their germline ends measures 17 bases. The receptor comes from a human donor with multiple sclerosis. Material for sequencing was CD4+ T cells from PBMCs. The rearranged segments are TRBV12-3 or TRBV12-4 and TRBJ2-3; the D region may be TRBD1 or TRBD2, each matching 6 bases equally. The bases are TGTGCCAGCCGAAACAGGGACTCCGGAGATACGCAGTATTTT. Translation gives CASRNRDSGDTQYF.